These 26 T cell receptor beta chains were all obtained from the same sample, sequenced in a study of long-term antiretroviral therapy in people with HIV (dated by TCRdb to between 2021 and 2023). The immunoSEQ hsTCRB v3.0 assay was used at survey level resolution for TRB variable region sequencing. TCRdb limited this immuneACCESS table to in-frame rearrangements with V and J called. A share of clones is missing; checked studies link under half to unresolved V genes, and the rest is unexplained. Recorded for this sample are approximately 11,000 clones; roughly 79% of them occurred a single time. The leading ten clones occupy around 17% of the sample. The sample here was unsorted PBMCs, taken at the start of antiretroviral therapy, before treatment. These receptors came from a man aged 30 to 39 with HIV.

V usage is TRBV6-5 and J usage is TRBJ1-2, with a weak D call TRBD1 (5 bases). V was trimmed by 2 bases and J by 6 bases, leaving 13 bases between them. Germline CDR1 is MNHEY and CDR2 is SVGAGI. The CDR3 contains 14 residues. CDR3 amino acids: CASSYLGTANGYTF. The DNA of the CDR3 is TGTGCCAGCAGTTACCTCGGGACGGCGAATGGCTACACCTTC.

The chain joins TRBV7-9 to TRBJ2-5; D is possibly TRBD1 (5 bases). CDR1 and CDR2 from the germline V gene are SEHNR and FQNEAQ (reference sequence). CDR3 size: 13 residues. Trimming removed 8 bases at V and 7 bases at J, with 17 bases between. For the CDR3, the DNA is TGTGCCAGCTTTTCCCCAGGGCGTGCGACCCAGTACTTC. It yields the protein CASFSPGRATQYF. The variable domain in full, completed from reference TRBV7-9 and TRBJ2-5, reads DTGVSQNPRHKITKRGQNVTFRCDPISEHNRLYWYRQTLGQGPEFLTYFQNEAQLEKSRLLSDRFSAERPKGSFSTLEIQRTEQGDSAMYLCASFSPGRATQYFGPGTRLLVL.

The genes are TRBV7-9 and TRBJ2-7, with 9 bases aligning to TRBD2. Germline CDR1 SEHNR, CDR2 FQNEAQ (reference sequence). V lost 4 bases, J lost 3 bases, and 1 base stayed unmatched. CDR3 size: 13 residues. CDR3 DNA sequence: TGTGCCAGCAGCTCTAGCGGGGACTACGAGCAGTACTTC. Protein: CASSSSGDYEQYF.

On this clone: It is likely a read error: a sequence one base away is far more abundant. Other DNA sequences of this sample code for an identical CDR3. CDR3 bases: TGTGCCAGCAGCCAAGAAATGACAGCAGCAACCTACGAGCAGTACTTC. Translation gives CASSQEMTAATYEQYF. This sequence joins TRBV5-4 and TRBJ2-7; D is perhaps TRBD1 (5 bases). The length of the CDR3 is 16 residues. Germline CDR1 SGHNT, CDR2 YYREEE (reference sequence). V lost 4 bases, J lost 2 bases, and 19 bases lay in between.

This chain links TRBV5-5 with TRBJ2-1; D is uncertain. Germline V lookup: CDR1 SGHKS, CDR2 YYEKEE (reference sequence). The CDR3 has 16 amino acids. V lost 0 bases, J lost 0 bases, and 10 bases lay in between. The CDR3 region is CASSLGHSGSYNEQFF. The CDR3 nucleotides read TGTGCCAGCAGCTTGGGGCACTCTGGCTCCTACAATGAGCAGTTCTTC.

The gene calls are TRBV7-9 and TRBJ1-2; 7 nucleotides agree with TRBD1. The CDR3 loop spans 16 amino acids. Germline lookup yields CDR1 SEHNR and CDR2 FQNEAQ (reference sequence). V lost 1 base, J lost 0 bases, and 5 bases stayed unmatched. The CDR3: CASSLGGTDANYGYTF. Written as DNA, the CDR3 is TGTGCCAGCAGCTTAGGGGGGACAGACGCTAACTATGGCTACACCTTC.

The rearrangement links TRBV2 to TRBJ1-2; a possible D gene is TRBD1 (5 bases). V dropped 5 bases and J dropped 5 bases, with 15 bases sitting between them. This CDR3 has 14 amino acids. Germline V gives CDR1 SNHLY, CDR2 FYNNEI. CDR3 loop: CASSYYRDGYGYTF. The CDR3 nucleotides are TGTGCCAGCAGTTACTACCGGGACGGATATGGCTACACCTTC.

The genes are TRBV7-6 and TRBJ2-3, with TRBD2 identical over 12 bases. Germline CDR1 and CDR2: SGHVS and FNYEAQ. CDR3 size: 18 residues. V shed 4 bases, J shed 0 bases, and the junction held 8 bases outside the gene matches. The CDR3 loop reads CASSSGTSGPSSTDTQYF. In nucleotides, the CDR3 is TGTGCCAGCAGCTCCGGGACTAGCGGGCCATCTAGCACAGATACGCAGTATTTT.

The chain combines TRBV6-4 with TRBJ2-1, with 7 bases that match TRBD2. The germline V gene has CDR1 MRHNA and CDR2 SNTAGT. Trimming at V came to 6 bases and at J to 0 bases, leaving 5 bases not matched to a gene. The CDR3 contains 15 residues. This CDR3 is CASSERGNSYNEQFF. CDR3 nucleotides: TGTGCCAGCAGCGAGCGGGGCAACTCCTACAATGAGCAGTTCTTC.

The gene calls are TRBV14 and TRBJ1-1; 8 bases agree with TRBD1. The junction had 18 bases not matched to a gene; V was cut back by 0 bases and J by 0 bases. The V gene's germline CDR1 is SGHDN and CDR2 FVKESK. The CDR3 has 21 residues. Here the CDR3 DNA reads TGTGCCAGCAGCCAAGATTCGAGGTTCACGGACAGGGCAAGTTTGAACACTGAAGCTTTCTTT. This sequence encodes CASSQDSRFTDRASLNTEAFF.

This sequence joins TRBV9 and TRBJ2-1; D unresolved. The V gene's germline CDR1 is SGDLS and CDR2 YYNGEE. Trimming stripped 0 bases from V and 0 bases from J, with 10 bases between. This CDR3 spans 16 amino acids. The CDR3 bases are TGTGCCAGCAGCGTAGGCGGCAGGAGCTCCTACAATGAGCAGTTCTTC. Its translation: CASSVGGRSSYNEQFF.

This chain links TRBV25-1 with TRBJ1-2; tentative D call: TRBD1 (5 bases). Trimming stripped 3 bases from V and 8 bases from J, with 16 bases between. In germline, CDR1 is MGHDK, CDR2 SYGVNS. This CDR3 has 14 amino acids. The CDR3 nucleotides are TGTGCCAGCAGTGACCGGGACGTCCCAGGCGGCTACACCTTC. This encodes CASSDRDVPGGYTF.

The chain links TRBV19 to TRBJ1-3; possible D gene TRBD1, 6 bases. The CDR3 is 14 amino acids. CDR1 is LNHDA, CDR2 SQIVND, per germline (reference sequence). Trimming removed 7 bases at V and 4 bases at J, with 14 bases between. The CDR3 reads CASIGGTKGNTIYF. The CDR3, as DNA: TGTGCCAGTATTGGCGGGACAAAAGGAAACACCATATATTTT.

This clone is a singleton in its sample. CDR3 DNA: TGTGCCAGCACGTCCGGGAGGGACAATGAGCAGTTCTTC. This codes for CASTSGRDNEQFF. This chain joins TRBV9 and TRBJ2-1; TRBD2 matches at 8 bases. V lost 6 bases and J lost 5; bases outside the gene matches: 4. CDR3 length: 13 residues. Germline CDR1 reads SGDLS; CDR2 reads YYNGEE.

This clone appeared a single time. V gene TRBV11-3 combines with J gene TRBJ2-1; TRBD1 might be the D (5 bases). CDR1 SGHNT and CDR2 YENEEA come from the germline V gene. The CDR3 loop spans 15 amino acids. Between the trimmed V and J ends, which lost 5 bases and 7 bases, there was a span of 18 bases. In DNA, the CDR3 is TGTGCCAGCAGCCACCCAGGACAAGGCCGGAATGAGCAGTTCTTC. Translation: CASSHPGQGRNEQFF. The full variable domain, in which reference TRBV11-3 and TRBJ2-1 provide the parts outside the CDR3, is EAGVVQSPRYKIIEKKQPVAFWCNPISGHNTLYWYLQNLGQGPELLIRYENEEAVDDSQLPKDRFSAERLKGVDSTLKIQPAELGDSAVYLCASSHPGQGRNEQFFGPGTRLTVL.

The V and J genes are TRBV7-9 and TRBJ2-5, with D unclear. The CDR3 length is 13 residues. V lost 3 bases, J lost 2 bases, and 7 bases lay in between. Germline V gene sequence: CDR1 SEHNR, CDR2 FQNEAQ (reference sequence). CDR3 region: CASSLRSQETQYF. CDR3 nucleotides: TGTGCCAGCAGCTTGCGTAGTCAAGAGACCCAGTACTTC.

The chain has TRBV5-8 and TRBJ1-5; D uncertain. The CDR3 sequence is 16 residues long. Trimming removed 0 bases at V and 2 bases at J, with 12 bases between. The germline V gene encodes CDR1 SGHTS and CDR2 YDEGEE. This CDR3 is CASSLAFSGGNQPQHF. The CDR3 region has the DNA TGTGCCAGCAGCTTGGCCTTCAGCGGGGGCAATCAGCCCCAGCATTTT.

The gene calls are TRBV19 and TRBJ2-1, with D possibly matching TRBD1 (7 bases). The germline gives CDR1 LNHDA, CDR2 SQIVND (reference sequence). CDR3 length equals 18 residues. V lost 4 bases and J lost 0, with 19 bases in between. CDR3 DNA sequence: TGTGCCAGTAGTAAAGGAGGGGGCACCGTTACCTCCTACAATGAGCAGTTCTTC. Translating gives CASSKGGGTVTSYNEQFF.

This sequence joins TRBV5-4 and TRBJ1-4, with TRBD1 identical over 7 bases. Per the germline V gene, CDR1 is SGHNT and CDR2 is YYREEE (reference sequence). With 5 bases clipped from V and 3 bases from J, the junction kept 4 bases outside the gene matches. The CDR3 is made up of 14 amino acids. CDR3 sequence (DNA): TGTGCCAGCAGACAAGGGGGCGCTAATGAAAAACTGTTTTTT. Protein product: CASRQGGANEKLFF.

The J gene is TRBJ1-1, the V gene TRBV9, with 12 bases lining up with TRBD1. Germline V gene sequence: CDR1 SGDLS, CDR2 YYNGEE. This CDR3 has 15 amino acids. Germline trimming cut 3 bases from V and 6 bases from J; bases unmatched to any gene: 6. This CDR3 reads CASSGAGTGGSEAFF. CDR3 bases: TGTGCCAGCAGCGGAGCCGGGACAGGGGGCTCTGAAGCTTTCTTT.

CDR3 residues: CASSGGQGAYEQYF. For the CDR3, the DNA is TGCGCCAGCAGCGGCGGACAGGGGGCCTACGAGCAGTACTTC. The chain carries TRBV5-1 and TRBJ2-7; the match to TRBD1 covers 10 bases. CDR3 length: 14 amino acids. Per the germline V gene, CDR1 is SGHRS and CDR2 is YFSETQ. Trimming at V came to 4 bases and at J to 2 bases, leaving 3 bases not matched to a gene.

This clone was recorded only once. This chain links TRBV29-1 with TRBJ2-5; D not certain. Trimming removed 7 bases from V and 4 bases from J, with 13 bases in between. The CDR3 has 12 residues. Per germline, CDR1 SQVTM and CDR2 ANQGSEA. The CDR3 sequence is CSGTVWTETQYF. In DNA form, the CDR3 reads TGCAGCGGAACCGTCTGGACAGAGACCCAGTACTTC.

This chain joins TRBV7-9 and TRBJ1-5; D is undetermined. V was clipped by 1 base and J by 5 bases, with 9 bases between them. The CDR3 contains 14 residues. Germline CDR1 reads SEHNR; CDR2 reads FQNEAQ (reference sequence). The CDR3: CASSLGFVDQPQHF. DNA for the CDR3: TGTGCCAGCAGCTTAGGTTTCGTTGATCAGCCCCAGCATTTT.

The chain uses TRBV30 and TRBJ1-4, with 9 nucleotides matching TRBD1. The germline V gene has CDR1 GTSNPN and CDR2 SVGIG (reference sequence). This CDR3 comprises 13 residues. V was clipped by 1 base and J by 8 bases; unmatched bases: 2. This chain's CDR3 is CAWSGQGGEKLFF. CDR3 in DNA: TGTGCCTGGAGTGGACAGGGGGGGGAAAAACTGTTTTTT.

This clone was seen more than once but under ten times. The V and J genes are TRBV19 and TRBJ2-7; 9 bases map to TRBD2. With 5 bases clipped from V and 0 bases from J, the junction kept 5 bases outside the gene matches. The CDR3 length is 15 residues. Germline values: CDR1 LNHDA, CDR2 SQIVND (reference sequence). Here the CDR3 reads CASSPSGGSSYEQYF. The CDR3 DNA is TGTGCCAGTAGTCCCAGCGGGGGGAGCTCCTACGAGCAGTACTTC.

This chain links TRBV6-5 with TRBJ2-1; D remains unclear. From germline, CDR1 is MNHEY and CDR2 SVGAGI. The CDR3 covers 11 residues. V was clipped by 3 bases and J by 10 bases, with 7 bases between them. CDR3 region: CASSYNDEQFF. In DNA, the CDR3 is TGTGCCAGCAGTTATAATGACGAGCAGTTCTTC.